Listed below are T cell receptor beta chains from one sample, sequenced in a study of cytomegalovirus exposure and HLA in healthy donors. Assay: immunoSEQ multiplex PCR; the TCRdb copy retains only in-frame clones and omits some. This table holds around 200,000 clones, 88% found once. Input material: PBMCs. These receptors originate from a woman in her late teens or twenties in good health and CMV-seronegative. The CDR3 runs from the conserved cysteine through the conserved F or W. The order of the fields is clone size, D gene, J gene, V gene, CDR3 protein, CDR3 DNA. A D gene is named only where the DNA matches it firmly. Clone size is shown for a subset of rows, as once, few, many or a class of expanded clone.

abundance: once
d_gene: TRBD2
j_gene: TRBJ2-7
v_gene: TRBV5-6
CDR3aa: CASSSGLAIYEQYF
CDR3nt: TGTGCCAGCAGTTCCGGACTAGCAATCTACGAGCAGTACTTC

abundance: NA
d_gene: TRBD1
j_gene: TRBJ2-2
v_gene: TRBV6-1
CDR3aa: CASSEGQGGNTGELFF
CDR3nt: TGTGCCAGCAGTGAAGGACAGGGGGGGAACACCGGGGAGCTGTTTTTT

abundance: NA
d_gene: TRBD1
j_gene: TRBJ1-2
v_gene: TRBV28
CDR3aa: CASSLGGTANYGYTF
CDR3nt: TGTGCCAGCAGTCTTGGTGGGACAGCCAACTATGGCTACACCTTC

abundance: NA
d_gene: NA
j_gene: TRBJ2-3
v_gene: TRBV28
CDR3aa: CASSPGGGDTQYF
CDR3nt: TGTGCCAGCAGCCCAGGGGGAGGAGATACGCAGTATTTT

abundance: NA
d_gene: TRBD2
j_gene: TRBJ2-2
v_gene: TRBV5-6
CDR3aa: CASSPRGENTGELFF
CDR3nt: TGTGCCAGCAGCCCCCGGGGGGAGAACACCGGGGAGCTGTTTTTT

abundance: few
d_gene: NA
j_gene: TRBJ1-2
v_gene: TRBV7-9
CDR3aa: CASSPGSTNGYTF
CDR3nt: TGTGCCAGCAGTCCGGGATCCACTAATGGCTACACCTTC

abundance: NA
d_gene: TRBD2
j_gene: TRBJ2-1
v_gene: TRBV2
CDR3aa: CASRGGLNSYNEQFF
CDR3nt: TGTGCCAGCAGGGGGGGACTAAATTCCTACAATGAGCAGTTCTTC

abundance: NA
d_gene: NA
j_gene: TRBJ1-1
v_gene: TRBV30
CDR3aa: CAWSPGLGEAFF
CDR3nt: TGTGCCTGGAGTCCCGGGTTGGGTGAAGCTTTCTTT

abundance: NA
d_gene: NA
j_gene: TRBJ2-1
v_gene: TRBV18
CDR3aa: CASSPPRGSYNEQFF
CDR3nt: TGTGCCAGCTCACCACCCAGGGGCTCGTACAATGAGCAGTTCTTC

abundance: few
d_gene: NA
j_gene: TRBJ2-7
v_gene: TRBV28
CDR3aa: CASSVFSYEQYF
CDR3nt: TGTGCCAGCAGTGTGTTCAGCTACGAGCAGTACTTC

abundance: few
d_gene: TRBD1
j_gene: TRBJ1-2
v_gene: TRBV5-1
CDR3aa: CASSSVLQGANGYTF
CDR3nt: TGCGCCAGCAGCTCCGTCCTACAGGGGGCGAATGGCTACACCTTC

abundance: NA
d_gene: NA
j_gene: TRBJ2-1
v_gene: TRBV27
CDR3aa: CASSIGVNNEQFF
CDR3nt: TGTGCCAGCAGTATAGGGGTGAACAATGAGCAGTTCTTC

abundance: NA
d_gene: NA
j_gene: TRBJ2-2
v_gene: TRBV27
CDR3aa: CASSSELKSGNGELFF
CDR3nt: TGTGCCAGCAGTTCCGAGCTAAAAAGTGGTAACGGGGAGCTGTTTTTT

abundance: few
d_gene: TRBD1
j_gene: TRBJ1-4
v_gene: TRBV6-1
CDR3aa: CASSESLGQGDEKLFF
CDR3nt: TGTGCCAGCAGTGAATCTCTGGGACAGGGAGATGAAAAACTGTTTTTT

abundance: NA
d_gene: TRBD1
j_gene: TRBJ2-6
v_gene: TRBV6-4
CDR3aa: CASSGTGDGPNVLTF
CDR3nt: TGTGCCAGCAGTGGGACAGGGGATGGGCCCAACGTCCTGACTTTC

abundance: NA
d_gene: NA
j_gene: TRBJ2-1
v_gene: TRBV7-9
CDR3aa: CASSSQTGIYNEQFF
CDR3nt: TGTGCCAGCAGCTCGCAGACGGGGATCTACAATGAGCAGTTCTTC

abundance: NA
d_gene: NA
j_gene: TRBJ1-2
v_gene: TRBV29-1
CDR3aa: CSVQSGLYSDGYTF
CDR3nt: TGCAGCGTCCAAAGCGGGTTATATAGCGATGGCTACACCTTC

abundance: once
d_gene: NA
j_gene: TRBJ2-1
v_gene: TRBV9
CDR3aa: CASSLNYNEQFF
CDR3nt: TGTGCCAGCAGCCTTAACTACAATGAGCAGTTCTTC

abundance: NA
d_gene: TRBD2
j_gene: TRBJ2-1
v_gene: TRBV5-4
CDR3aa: CASSSRAGTSPYNEQFF
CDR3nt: TGTGCCAGCAGCTCCCGGGCCGGGACTAGCCCCTACAATGAGCAGTTCTTC

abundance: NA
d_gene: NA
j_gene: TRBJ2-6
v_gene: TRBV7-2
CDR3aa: CASSLSSGANVLTF
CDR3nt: TGTGCCAGCAGCTTGAGCTCTGGGGCCAACGTCCTGACTTTC

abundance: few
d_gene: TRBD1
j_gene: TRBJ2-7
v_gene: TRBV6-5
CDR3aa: CASSFVQGDPEQYF
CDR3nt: TGTGCCAGCAGTTTCGTTCAGGGGGATCCCGAGCAGTACTTC

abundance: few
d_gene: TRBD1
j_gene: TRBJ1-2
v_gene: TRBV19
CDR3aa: CASMEFRDRGLDGYTF
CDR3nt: TGTGCCAGTATGGAATTCCGGGACAGGGGGCTCGATGGCTACACCTTC

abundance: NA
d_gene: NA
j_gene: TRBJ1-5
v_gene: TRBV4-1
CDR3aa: CASSQPPSLSQHF
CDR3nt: TGCGCCAGCAGCCAACCCCCCTCTCTGTCCCAGCATTTT

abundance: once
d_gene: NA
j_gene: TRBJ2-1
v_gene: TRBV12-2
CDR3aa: CATLRQLSSYNEQFF
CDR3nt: TGTGCAACCCTCAGACAACTGAGCTCCTACAATGAGCAGTTCTTC

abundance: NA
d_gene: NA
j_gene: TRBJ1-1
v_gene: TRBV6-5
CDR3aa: CASSYSPQAGTEAFF
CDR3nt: TGTGCCAGCAGTTACTCGCCCCAGGCGGGCACTGAAGCTTTCTTT

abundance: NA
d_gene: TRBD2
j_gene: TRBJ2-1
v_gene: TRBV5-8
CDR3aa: CASSFISYAGDKSEQFF
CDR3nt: TGTGCCAGCAGCTTCATTTCGTACGCGGGAGACAAAAGTGAGCAGTTCTTC

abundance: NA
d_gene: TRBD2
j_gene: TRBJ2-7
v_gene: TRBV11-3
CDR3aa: CASSSGLAYEQYF
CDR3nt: TGTGCCAGCAGCTCCGGACTAGCATACGAGCAGTACTTC

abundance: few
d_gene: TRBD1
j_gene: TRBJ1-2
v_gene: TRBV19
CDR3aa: CASSIALGTATYGYTF
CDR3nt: TGTGCCAGTAGTATTGCCCTCGGGACAGCAACCTATGGCTACACCTTC

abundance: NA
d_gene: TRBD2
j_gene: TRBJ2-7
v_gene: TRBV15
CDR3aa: CATSRAGGLDEQYF
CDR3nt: TGTGCCACCAGCAGAGCGGGAGGATTGGACGAGCAGTACTTC

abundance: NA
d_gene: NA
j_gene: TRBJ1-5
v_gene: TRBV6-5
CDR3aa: CASSTGDPAEPQHF
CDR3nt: TGTGCCAGCAGCACAGGAGACCCGGCGGAGCCCCAGCATTTT

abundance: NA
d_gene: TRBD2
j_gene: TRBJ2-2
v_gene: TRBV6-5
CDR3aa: CASSPPTSGAGELFF
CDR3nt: TGTGCCAGCAGCCCCCCGACTAGCGGTGCGGGGGAGCTGTTTTTT

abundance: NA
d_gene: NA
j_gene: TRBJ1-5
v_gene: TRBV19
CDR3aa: CASSIEDTLYSNQPQHF
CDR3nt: TGTGCCAGTAGTATAGAGGACACGCTATATAGCAATCAGCCCCAGCATTTT

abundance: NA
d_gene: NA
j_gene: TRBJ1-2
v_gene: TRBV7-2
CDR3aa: CASSFGEYGYTF
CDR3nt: TGTGCCAGCAGCTTTGGGGAGTATGGCTACACCTTC

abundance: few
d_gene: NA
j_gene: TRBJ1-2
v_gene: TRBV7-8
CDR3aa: CASSLTRHLHGYTF
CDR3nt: TGTGCCAGCAGCTTAACCCGACACCTACATGGCTACACCTTC

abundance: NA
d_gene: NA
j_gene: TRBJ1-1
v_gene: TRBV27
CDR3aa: CASSLYGGLNTEAFF
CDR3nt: TGTGCCAGCAGTTTATATGGCGGTTTGAACACTGAAGCTTTCTTT

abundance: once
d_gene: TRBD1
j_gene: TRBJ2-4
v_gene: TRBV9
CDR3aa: CASSARTGDYIQYF
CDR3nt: TGTGCCAGCAGCGCCCGGACAGGGGATTACATTCAGTACTTC

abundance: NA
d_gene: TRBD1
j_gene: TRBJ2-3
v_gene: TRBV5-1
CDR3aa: CASSPGQNTDTQYF
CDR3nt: TGCGCCAGCAGCCCGGGACAGAACACAGATACGCAGTATTTT

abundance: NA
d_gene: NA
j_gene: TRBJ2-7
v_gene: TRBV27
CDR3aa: CASKMDSSSYEQYF
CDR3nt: TGTGCCAGCAAGATGGACTCTAGCTCCTACGAGCAGTACTTC

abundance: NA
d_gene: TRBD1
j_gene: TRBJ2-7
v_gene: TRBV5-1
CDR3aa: CASSPEGQGNDEQYF
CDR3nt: TGCGCCAGCAGCCCCGAGGGACAGGGGAATGACGAGCAGTACTTC

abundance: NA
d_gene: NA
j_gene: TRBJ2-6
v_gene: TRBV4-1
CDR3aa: CASSQSQQSLSGANVLTF
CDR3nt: TGCGCCAGCAGCCAATCACAGCAGTCCCTCTCTGGGGCCAACGTCCTGACTTTC

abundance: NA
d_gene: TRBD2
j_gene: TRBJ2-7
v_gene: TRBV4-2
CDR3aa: CASSSSGGTGEQYF
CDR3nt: TGTGCCTCCTCAAGCAGCGGGGGAACGGGGGAGCAGTACTTC

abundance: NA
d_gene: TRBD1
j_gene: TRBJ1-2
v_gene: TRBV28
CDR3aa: CASSLLGQGAYGYTF
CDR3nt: TGTGCCAGCAGTTTATTGGGACAGGGGGCATATGGCTACACCTTC

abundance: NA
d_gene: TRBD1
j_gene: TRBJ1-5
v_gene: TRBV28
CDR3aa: CASTEGTGGFQPQHF
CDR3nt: TGTGCCAGCACCGAGGGAACAGGGGGTTTTCAGCCCCAGCATTTT

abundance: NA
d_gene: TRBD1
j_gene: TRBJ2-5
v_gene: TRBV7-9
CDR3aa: CASSLGQGAGVTQYF
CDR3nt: TGTGCCAGCAGCTTGGGACAGGGGGCGGGAGTGACCCAGTACTTC

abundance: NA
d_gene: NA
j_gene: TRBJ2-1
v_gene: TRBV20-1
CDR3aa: CSATNNEQFF
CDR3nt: TGCAGTGCTACAAACAATGAGCAGTTCTTC

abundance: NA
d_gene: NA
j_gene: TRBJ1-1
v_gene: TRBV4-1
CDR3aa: CASSQDFESTEAFF
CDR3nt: TGCGCCAGCAGCCAAGATTTCGAGAGTACTGAAGCTTTCTTT

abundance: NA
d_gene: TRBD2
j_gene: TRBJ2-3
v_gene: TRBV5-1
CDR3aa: CASSTGLAADTQYF
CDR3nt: TGCGCCAGCAGCACCGGACTAGCAGCTGATACGCAGTATTTT

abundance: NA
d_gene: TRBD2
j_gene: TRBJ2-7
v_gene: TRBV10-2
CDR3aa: CASSPSGSYEQYF
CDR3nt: TGCGCCAGCAGTCCTAGCGGCTCCTACGAGCAGTACTTC

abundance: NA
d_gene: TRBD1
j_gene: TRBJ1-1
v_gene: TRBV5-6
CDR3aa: CASSVLRDRALNTEAFF
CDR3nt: TGTGCCAGCAGCGTCCTCCGGGACAGGGCCCTGAACACTGAAGCTTTCTTT

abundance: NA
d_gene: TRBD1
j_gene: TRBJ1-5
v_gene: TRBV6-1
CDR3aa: CASSTQGDQPQHF
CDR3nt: TGTGCCAGCAGCACCCAGGGGGATCAGCCCCAGCATTTT

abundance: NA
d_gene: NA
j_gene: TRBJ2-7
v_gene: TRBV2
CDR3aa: CAGSGWDYEQYF
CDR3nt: TGTGCCGGGTCGGGGTGGGACTACGAGCAGTACTTC